The 15 T cell receptor beta chains below come from one sample, sequenced in a study of blood T cell repertoires in COVID-19. Profiling relied on immunoSEQ multiplex PCR, and the TCRdb table lists in-frame clones only, not all of them. This table holds 45,000 to 55,000 clones, around 84% found once. The sequencing input was peripheral blood. The source is a human donor in a cohort sampled during active COVID-19.

The genes are TRBV3-1 (or the pseudogene TRBV3-2) and TRBJ2-5, with a weak D call TRBD2 (5 bases). The CDR3 has 14 amino acids. Germline V lookup: CDR1 LGHDT, CDR2 YNNKEL (reference sequence). V shed 4 bases and J shed 5 bases, with 14 bases lying between them. Here the CDR3 reads CASSPSAGAETQYF. In nucleotides, the CDR3 is TGTGCCAGCAGCCCTTCCGCGGGCGCGGAGACCCAGTACTTC.

The V and J genes are TRBV7-9 and TRBJ1-1; D may be TRBD1 (6 bases). Deletions cut 2 bases from V and 2 bases from J, with 9 bases between. The CDR3 extends over 14 amino acids. CDR1 SEHNR and CDR2 FQNEAQ come from the germline V gene (reference sequence). CDR3 region: CASSLWTVNTEAFF. CDR3 sequence (DNA): TGTGCCAGCAGCTTATGGACAGTTAACACTGAAGCTTTCTTT.

This sequence joins TRBV6-5 and TRBJ2-3, with a tentative D call TRBD2 (6 bases). Germline lookup yields CDR1 MNHEY and CDR2 SVGAGI. CDR3 length: 15 residues. Between the trimmed V and J ends, which lost 7 bases and 1 base, there was a span of 15 bases. As DNA, the CDR3 is TGTGCCAGCAAAGGTGGGGGACTTCGCACAGATACGCAGTATTTT. Translating gives CASKGGGLRTDTQYF.

This clone has a handful of counts. This chain uses TRBV4-2 with TRBJ2-1; 12 nucleotides line up with TRBD2. This CDR3 spans 16 amino acids. Looked up from germline, CDR1 is LGHNA and CDR2 is YNFKEQ. The junction had 2 bases not matched to a gene; V was cut back by 1 base and J by 4 bases. For the CDR3, the DNA is TGTGCCAGCAGCCAAGTAACTAGCGGGGGGTACAATGAGCAGTTCTTC. Amino acids: CASSQVTSGGYNEQFF.

In this sample, this clone turned up once. This chain uses TRBV7-9 with TRBJ2-7, with 12 bases lining up with TRBD2. V lost 1 base, J lost 6 bases, and 4 bases stayed unmatched. The germline gives CDR1 SEHNR, CDR2 FQNEAQ (reference sequence). CDR3 size: 15 residues. The CDR3 sequence: CASSLGGGLAGEQYF. For the CDR3, the DNA is TGTGCCAGCAGCTTAGGGGGGGGACTAGCGGGCGAGCAGTACTTC.

The chain combines TRBV12-5 with TRBJ2-5; a weak D match, TRBD1 (7 bases). Trimming took 6 bases from V and 2 from J, leaving 13 bases between them. Per germline, CDR1 LGHNT and CDR2 FRNRAP. This CDR3 spans 14 amino acids. CDR3: CASGRDSPQETQYF. The CDR3, as DNA: TGTGCTAGTGGGCGGGACAGTCCGCAAGAGACCCAGTACTTC.

The genes are TRBV4-1 and TRBJ2-1; 10 nucleotides match TRBD2. V lost 3 bases, J lost 9 bases, and 8 bases stayed unmatched. The CDR3 sequence is 15 residues long. The germline CDR1 and CDR2 sequences are MGHRA and YSYEKL. The CDR3 sequence: CASSQASGGASEQFF. CDR3 sequence (DNA): TGCGCCAGCAGCCAGGCCAGCGGGGGGGCCAGTGAGCAGTTCTTC.

CDR3 bases: TGTGCCAGCAGCCCTCTTAGCGGGGGTACTAGAGGTGAGCAGTTCTTC. This encodes CASSPLSGGTRGEQFF. J is TRBJ2-1 and V is TRBV7-3; TRBD2 aligns across 9 bases. Germline CDR1 and CDR2: SGHTA and FQGTGA. CDR3 length equals 16 residues. V was clipped by 5 bases and J by 9 bases; unmatched bases: 14.

This chain connects TRBV28 to TRBJ2-1; 12 bases are a match to TRBD1. Germline CDR1 is MDHEN and CDR2 is SYDVKM. The CDR3 spans 15 residues. The V gene end was trimmed by 5 bases and the J gene end by 9 bases; junction bases not matched to a gene: 8. The CDR3 sequence is CASSPGTGGGGEQFF. CDR3 coding DNA: TGTGCCAGCAGTCCAGGGACAGGGGGCGGGGGTGAGCAGTTCTTC.

The gene calls are TRBV7-8 and TRBJ2-7, with a tentative D call TRBD1 (7 bases). The CDR3 runs to 20 residues. Deletions cut 5 bases from V and 4 bases from J, with 33 bases between. The germline V gene has CDR1 SGHVS and CDR2 FQNEAQ. The CDR3, as DNA: TGTGCCAGCAGCAACCGGGACAGCCGCTGGGTTGGCGGGGTCGGATACGAGCAGTACTTC. Its protein product is CASSNRDSRWVGGVGYEQYF.

The chain recombines TRBV5-1 with TRBJ1-1; no firm D call. V lost 4 bases to trimming and J lost 8 bases, with 15 bases between them. CDR3 length: 13 amino acids. Germline CDR1 reads SGHRS; CDR2 reads YFSETQ. In DNA form, the CDR3 reads TGCGCCAGCAGCCAGTCCTCCGGGTACGAAGCTTTCTTT. Translating gives CASSQSSGYEAFF.

The chain recombines TRBV7-8 with TRBJ2-1; 8 bases match TRBD1. V lost 6 bases, J lost 9 bases, and 16 bases stayed unmatched. The CDR3 loop spans 16 amino acids. Germline CDR1 reads SGHVS; CDR2 reads FQNEAQ. The DNA for the CDR3 is TGTGCCAGCAGTAACCAGGGGGCAGGGGTATCGGGTGAGCAGTTCTTC. This codes for CASSNQGAGVSGEQFF.

CDR3 residues: CASIGTDNAGELFF. CDR3 bases: TGTGCCAGCATCGGGACAGATAACGCCGGGGAGCTGTTTTTT. V gene TRBV2 combines with J gene TRBJ2-2; 7 bases are shared with TRBD1. This CDR3 is 14 amino acids long. Trimming at V came to 7 bases and at J to 6 bases, leaving 8 bases not matched to a gene. Germline lookup yields CDR1 SNHLY and CDR2 FYNNEI.

The rearrangement uses TRBV2 and TRBJ1-2, with D possibly being TRBD1 (6 bases). This CDR3 is built from 15 residues. Germline CDR1 SNHLY, CDR2 FYNNEI. V was cut by 5 bases and J by 8 bases, with 21 bases left in between. CDR3 protein: CASSSQDRLKGGYTF. CDR3 sequence (DNA): TGTGCCAGCAGTAGCCAAGACAGGCTCAAAGGGGGCTACACCTTC.

The CDR3 DNA follows: TGTGCCAGCAGTTCAGGGGTCTGGACTGAAGCTTTCTTT. It is translated as CASSSGVWTEAFF. V and J are TRBV12-3 or TRBV12-4 and TRBJ1-1; a weak D match, TRBD1 (6 bases). V lost 4 bases, J lost 5 bases, and 11 bases lay in between. There are 13 residues in the CDR3.